The clone carrying this T cell receptor (beta chain) was seen more than once but under ten times. All gene names here are mouse names. The read stops 3 residues short of the end of the CDR3; the missing end is completed from the germline J gene. Other DNA sequences in the same sample also yield this CDR3. RNA extraction and reverse transcription yielded cDNA as sequencing template. The assay was immunoSEQ multiplex PCR, and TCRdb's table has in-frame clones only and misses some. In total the sample includes more than 250,000 clones, none of them seen once. Cells pooled from cutaneous lymph nodes were sorted on CD4, CD8alpha, NKG2D, NKG2ACE and other markers. These data originate in a study of CD8+ T cells in alopecia areata. Study as a whole: The authors grafted skin from approximately 6-13-month-old C3H/HeJ donors with spontaneous alopecia onto 7-10-week-old female C3H/HeJ mice.

V was trimmed by 2 bases and J by 0 bases, leaving 6 bases between them. CDR1 and CDR2 from the germline V gene are FNHDT and SITEND (reference sequence). This CDR3 comprises 15 residues. The V gene is TRBV19, the J gene TRBJ1-6; D call uncertain. TRBJ1-6 is noted as an ORF with a role that remains uncertain. Sample: CD4+ T cells sorted from a lymph node. The sequence came from a C3H/HeJ mouse with alopecia areata. The strain's MHC haplotype is H2-k. The part of the CDR3 DNA that was read is TGTGCCAGCAGTATCCAGAATTCCTATAATTCGCCC. Its protein is CASSIQNSYNSP. The full CDR3 sequence reads CASSIQNSYNSPLYF.